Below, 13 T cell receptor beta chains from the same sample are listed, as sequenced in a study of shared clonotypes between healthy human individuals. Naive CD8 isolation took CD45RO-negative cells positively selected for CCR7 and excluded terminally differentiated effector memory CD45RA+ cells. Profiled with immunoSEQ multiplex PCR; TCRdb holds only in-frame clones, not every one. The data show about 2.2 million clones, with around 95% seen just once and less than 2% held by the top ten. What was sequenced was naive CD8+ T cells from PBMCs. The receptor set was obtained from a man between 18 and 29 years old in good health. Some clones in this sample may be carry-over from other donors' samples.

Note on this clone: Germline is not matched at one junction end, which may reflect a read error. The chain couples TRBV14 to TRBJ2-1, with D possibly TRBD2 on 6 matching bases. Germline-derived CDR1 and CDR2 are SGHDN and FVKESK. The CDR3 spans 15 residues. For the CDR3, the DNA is TGTGCCAACAGCCGCAATCTTCGACGGGAGAATGAGCAGTTCTTC. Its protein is CANSRNLRRENEQFF.

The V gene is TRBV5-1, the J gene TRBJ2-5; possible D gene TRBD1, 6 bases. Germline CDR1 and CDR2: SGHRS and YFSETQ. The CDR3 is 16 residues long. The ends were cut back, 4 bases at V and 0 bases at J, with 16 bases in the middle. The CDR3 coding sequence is TGCGCCAGCAGCGCCTCGGACAGCCTGTACCAAGAGACCCAGTACTTC. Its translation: CASSASDSLYQETQYF.

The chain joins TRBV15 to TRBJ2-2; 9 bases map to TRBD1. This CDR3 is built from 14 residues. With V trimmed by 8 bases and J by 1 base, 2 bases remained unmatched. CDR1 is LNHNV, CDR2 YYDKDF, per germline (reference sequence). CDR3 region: CATGQGRNTGELFF. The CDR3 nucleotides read TGTGCCACCGGACAGGGGAGGAACACCGGGGAGCTGTTTTTT. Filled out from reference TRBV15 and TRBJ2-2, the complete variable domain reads DAMVIQNPRYQVTQFGKPVTLSCSQTLNHNVMYWYQQKSSQAPKLLFHYYDKDFNNEADTPDNFQSRRPNTSFCFLDIRSPGLGDTAMYLCATGQGRNTGELFFGEGSRLTVL.

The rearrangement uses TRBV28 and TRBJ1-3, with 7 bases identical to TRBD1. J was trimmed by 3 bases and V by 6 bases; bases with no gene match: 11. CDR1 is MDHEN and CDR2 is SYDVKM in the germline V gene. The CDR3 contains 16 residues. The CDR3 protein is CASSRILTGDGNTIYF. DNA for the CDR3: TGTGCCAGCAGCCGAATCCTCACAGGGGATGGAAACACCATATATTTT.

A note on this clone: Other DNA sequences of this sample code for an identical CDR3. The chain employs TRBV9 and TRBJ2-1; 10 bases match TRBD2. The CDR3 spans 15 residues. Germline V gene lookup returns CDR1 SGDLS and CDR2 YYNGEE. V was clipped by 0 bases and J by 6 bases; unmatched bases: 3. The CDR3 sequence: CASSVEGTSVNEQFF. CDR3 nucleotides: TGTGCCAGCAGCGTAGAGGGGACTAGCGTCAATGAGCAGTTCTTC.

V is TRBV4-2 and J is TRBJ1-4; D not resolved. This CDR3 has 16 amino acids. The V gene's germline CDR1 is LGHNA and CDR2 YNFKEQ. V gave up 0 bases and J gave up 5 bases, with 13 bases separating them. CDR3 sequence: CASSQERAGANEKLFF. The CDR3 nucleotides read TGTGCCAGCAGCCAAGAGCGCGCCGGAGCAAATGAAAAACTGTTTTTT.

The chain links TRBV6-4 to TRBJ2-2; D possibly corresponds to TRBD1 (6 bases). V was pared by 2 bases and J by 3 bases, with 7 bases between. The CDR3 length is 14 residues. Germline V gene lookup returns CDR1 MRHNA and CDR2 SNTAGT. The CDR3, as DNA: TGTGCCAGCAGTGACGAGGGGGACACCGGGGAGCTGTTTTTT. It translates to CASSDEGDTGELFF.

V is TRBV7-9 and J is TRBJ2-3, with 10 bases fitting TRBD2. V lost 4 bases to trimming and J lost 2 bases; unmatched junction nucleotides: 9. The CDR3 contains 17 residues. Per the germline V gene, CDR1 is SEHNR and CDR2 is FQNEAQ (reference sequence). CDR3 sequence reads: CASSSFLGTSDTDTQYF. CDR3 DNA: TGTGCCAGCAGCTCCTTCTTAGGGACTAGCGACACAGATACGCAGTATTTT.

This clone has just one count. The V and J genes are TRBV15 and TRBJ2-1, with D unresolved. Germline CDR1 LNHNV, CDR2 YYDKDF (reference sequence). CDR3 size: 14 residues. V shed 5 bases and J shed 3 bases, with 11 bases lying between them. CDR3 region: CATSVVLNYNEQFF. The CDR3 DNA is TGTGCCACCAGCGTTGTCCTGAACTACAATGAGCAGTTCTTC. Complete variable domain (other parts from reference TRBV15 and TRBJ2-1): DAMVIQNPRYQVTQFGKPVTLSCSQTLNHNVMYWYQQKSSQAPKLLFHYYDKDFNNEADTPDNFQSRRPNTSFCFLDIRSPGLGDTAMYLCATSVVLNYNEQFFGPGTRLTVL.

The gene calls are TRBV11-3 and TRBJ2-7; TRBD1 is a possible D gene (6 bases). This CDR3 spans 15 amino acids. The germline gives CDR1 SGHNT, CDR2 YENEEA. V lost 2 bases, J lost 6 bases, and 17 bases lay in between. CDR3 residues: CASSLYAGVSSEQYF. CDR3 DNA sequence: TGTGCCAGCAGCTTATACGCAGGGGTCAGCTCCGAGCAGTACTTC.

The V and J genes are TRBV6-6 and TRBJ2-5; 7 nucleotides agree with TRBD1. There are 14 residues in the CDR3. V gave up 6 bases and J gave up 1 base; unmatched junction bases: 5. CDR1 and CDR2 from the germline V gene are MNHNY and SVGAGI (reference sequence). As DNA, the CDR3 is TGTGCCAGCAGGAAGACAGGGACCCAAGAGACCCAGTACTTC. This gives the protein CASRKTGTQETQYF.

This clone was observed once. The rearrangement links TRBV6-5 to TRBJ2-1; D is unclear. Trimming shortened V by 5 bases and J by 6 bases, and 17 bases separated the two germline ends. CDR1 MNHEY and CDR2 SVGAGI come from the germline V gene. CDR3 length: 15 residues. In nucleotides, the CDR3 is TGTGCCAGCAGTCCATGGGCGTGGAGCGCCAATGAGCAGTTCTTC. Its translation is CASSPWAWSANEQFF.

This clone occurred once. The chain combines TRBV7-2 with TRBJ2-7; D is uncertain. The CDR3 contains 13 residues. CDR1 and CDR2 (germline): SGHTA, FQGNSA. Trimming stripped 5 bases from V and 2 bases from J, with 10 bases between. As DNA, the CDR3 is TGTGCCAGCAGCATCAGCGCCCCCTACGAGCAGTACTTC. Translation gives CASSISAPYEQYF.